This T cell receptor beta chain emerged from a study of identical twins' blood T cells. TCRdb passed the 5' RACE reads through MiXCR, listing each CDR3 protein once. In the table there are hundreds of thousands of distinct CDR3 sequences, roughly 27% of which are singletons. This clonotype was observed a handful of times. CDR3 length equals 14 residues. Germline V gives CDR1 SGHAT, CDR2 FQDESV (reference sequence). The germline V and J ends were trimmed by 2 bases and 3 bases, with 8 bases remaining between them. V usage is TRBV11-1 and J usage is TRBJ1-3; a possible D gene is TRBD1 (5 bases). The sequencing sample was made of PBMCs. The source is a woman aged 18 to 50 in good health. In DNA form, the CDR3 reads TGTGCCAGCAGCTTACGACAGAATGGAAACACCATATATTTT. Protein: CASSLRQNGNTIYF.